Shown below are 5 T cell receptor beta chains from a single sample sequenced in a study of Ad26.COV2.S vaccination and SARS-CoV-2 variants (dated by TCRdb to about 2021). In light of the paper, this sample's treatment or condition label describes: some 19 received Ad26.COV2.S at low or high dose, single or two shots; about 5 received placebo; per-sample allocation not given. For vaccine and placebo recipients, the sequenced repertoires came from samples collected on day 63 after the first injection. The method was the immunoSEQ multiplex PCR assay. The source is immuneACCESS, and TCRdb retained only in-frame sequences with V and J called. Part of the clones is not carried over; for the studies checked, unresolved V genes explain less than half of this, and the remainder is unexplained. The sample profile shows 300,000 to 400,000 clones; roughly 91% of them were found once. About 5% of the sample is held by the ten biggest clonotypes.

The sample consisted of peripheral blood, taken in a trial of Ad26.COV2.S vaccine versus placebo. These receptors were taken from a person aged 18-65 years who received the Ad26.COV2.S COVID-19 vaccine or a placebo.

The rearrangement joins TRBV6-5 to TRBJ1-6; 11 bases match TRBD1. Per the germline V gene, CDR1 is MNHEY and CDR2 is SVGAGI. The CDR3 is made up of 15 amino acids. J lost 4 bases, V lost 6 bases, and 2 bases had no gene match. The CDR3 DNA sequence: TGTGCCAGCAGGGGACAGGGGGTATATAATTCACCCCTCCACTTT. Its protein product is CASRGQGVYNSPLHF.

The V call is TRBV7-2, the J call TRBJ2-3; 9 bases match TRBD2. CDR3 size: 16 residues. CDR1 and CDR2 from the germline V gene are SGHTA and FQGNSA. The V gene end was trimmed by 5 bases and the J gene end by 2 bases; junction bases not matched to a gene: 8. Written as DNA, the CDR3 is TGTGCCAGCAGCGCCGGGGGCGGGGGGGCCACAGATACGCAGTATTTT. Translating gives CASSAGGGGATDTQYF.

The CDR3 region has the DNA TGCGCCAGCAGAGGAGCGGGAGACGAGCAGTTCTTC. Translation gives CASRGAGDEQFF. V is TRBV5-1 and J is TRBJ2-1; the match to TRBD2 covers 8 bases. CDR3 length: 12 residues. Germline loops: CDR1 SGHRS, CDR2 YFSETQ. V lost 5 bases, J lost 10 bases, and 5 bases stayed unmatched.

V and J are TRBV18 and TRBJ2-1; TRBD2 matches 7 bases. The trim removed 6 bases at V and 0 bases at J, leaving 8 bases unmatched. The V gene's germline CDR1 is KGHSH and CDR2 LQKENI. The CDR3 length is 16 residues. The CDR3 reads CASSLLLADSYNEQFF. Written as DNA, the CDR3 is TGTGCCAGCTCCCTACTTCTAGCGGACTCCTACAATGAGCAGTTCTTC.

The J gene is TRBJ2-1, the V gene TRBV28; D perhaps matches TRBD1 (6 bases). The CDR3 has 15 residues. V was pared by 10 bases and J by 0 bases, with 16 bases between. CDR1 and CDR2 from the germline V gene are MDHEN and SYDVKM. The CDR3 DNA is TGTGCCATCTCAGATACAGGGAGCTCCTACAATGAGCAGTTCTTC. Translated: CAISDTGSSYNEQFF.